A selection of T cell receptor beta chains follows, all from one sample in a study of T cells in Graves' hyperthyroidism and ophthalmopathy. MiXCR, run by TCRdb on the multiplex PCR reads, gives a single entry per CDR3 protein. The data contain about 200,000 distinct CDR3 sequences, about 17% of them seen just once; the ten biggest clones take up roughly 50%. Material for sequencing was blood. The origin of the receptors is a woman aged 45-65 years with Graves' hyperthyroidism. CDR3s include the opening cysteine and the closing phenylalanine or tryptophan. Each record gives: V gene, J gene, D gene, clone size, CDR3 DNA, CDR3 protein. D genes are given only for firm matches. Clone size is stated in some rows and not others, as once, few, many or a class when expanded.

TRBV20-1	TRBJ2-7	TRBD2	many	TGCAGTGCTACTCGGGAGGCCGGGGTCGAGCAGTACTTC	CSATREAGVEQYF
TRBV4-2	TRBJ2-2	.	.	TGTGCCAGCAGCCAAGTGCCGTTTTTGAACACCGGGGAGCTGTTTTTT	CASSQVPFLNTGELFF
TRBV4-2	TRBJ1-2	.	few	TGTGCCAGCAGCCAAGTAGGGACTCAAGCTAACTATGGCTACACCTTC	CASSQVGTQANYGYTF
TRBV5-1	TRBJ2-5	TRBD2	.	TGCGCCAGCAGCTTGGGAGTAGCGGGGACGGAGACCCAGTACTTC	CASSLGVAGTETQYF
TRBV20-1	TRBJ2-7	TRBD2	.	TGCAGTGCCCTACCCACTACTAGCGGGCTTAGCTCCTACGAGCAGTACTTC	CSALPTTSGLSSYEQYF
TRBV3-1	TRBJ2-1	TRBD2	.	TGTGCCAGCAGCCTGGGACTAGCGGGAGGGAGACCCCAAGAGACCCAGTTCTTC	CASSLGLAGGRPQETQFF
TRBV20-1	TRBJ2-1	.	.	TGCAGTGTATTTGGGTGGGCCAACAATGAGCAGTTCTTC	CSVFGWANNEQFF
TRBV11-2	TRBJ2-3	.	.	TGTGCCAGCAGCTTGGCTGACTATACAGATACGCAGTATTTT	CASSLADYTDTQYF
TRBV5-1	TRBJ1-1	TRBD1	.	TGCGCCAGCAGCTTGGTCCCCAGGGTGGACAGGGATTCTGAAGCTTTCTTT	CASSLVPRVDRDSEAFF
TRBV11-2	TRBJ2-2	TRBD2	many	TGTGCCAGCAGCGGGGGACTAGCGGGAGGGACCGGGGAGCTGTTTTTT	CASSGGLAGGTGELFF
TRBV29-1	TRBJ1-1	.	.	TGCAGCGTTGTATCCTACACTGAAGCTTTCTTT	CSVVSYTEAFF
TRBV12-3/TRBV12-4	TRBJ2-5	.	many	TGTGCCAGCCGTGCCCTGGGGGGCCAAGAGACCCAGTACTTC	CASRALGGQETQYF
TRBV18	TRBJ2-1	.	few	TGTGCCAGCTCACAACGGGGACCCGCGGACCGCCTTGAGCAGTTCTTC	CASSQRGPADRLEQFF
TRBV12-3/TRBV12-4	TRBJ1-3	.	.	TGTGCCAGCAGTTTAGCGGTCCCTTCTGGAAACACCATATATTTT	CASSLAVPSGNTIYF